Shown below are 29 T cell receptor beta chains from a single sample sequenced in a study of cytomegalovirus exposure and HLA in healthy donors. It was with 60 Vbeta and 13 Jbeta primers that the PCR ran. The data were produced by immunoSEQ multiplex PCR, yet TCRdb's version contains in-frame clones alone and is incomplete. The sample shows around 130,000 clones, approximately 71% of them seen only once. Input material: PBMCs. These receptors all come from a woman in her sixties in good health and CMV-seronegative.

This clone was observed a handful of times. The chain uses TRBV6-4 and TRBJ1-1, with TRBD1 matching over 10 bases. Germline V gene sequence: CDR1 MRHNA, CDR2 SNTAGT. V was clipped by 3 bases and J by 1 base; unmatched bases: 2. The CDR3 covers 15 residues. The CDR3 reads CASSEGDRGNTEAFF. Here the CDR3 DNA reads TGTGCCAGCAGTGAGGGGGACAGGGGGAACACTGAAGCTTTCTTT.

The chain combines TRBV10-1 with TRBJ2-2; 8 bases align to TRBD2. V shed 3 bases, J shed 6 bases, and the junction held 9 bases outside the gene matches. The CDR3 totals 16 residues. Germline V lookup: CDR1 WNHNN, CDR2 SYGVQD (reference sequence). The CDR3 DNA follows: TGCGCCAGCAGTGATCGGGCGGGGGGCGACGCCGGGGAGCTGTTTTTT. Its protein product is CASSDRAGGDAGELFF.

V and J are TRBV7-2 and TRBJ2-7, with D maybe TRBD2 (6 bases). Germline CDR1 and CDR2: SGHTA and FQGNSA. Trimming took 1 base from V and 3 from J, leaving 13 bases between them. This CDR3 has 15 amino acids. Here the CDR3 reads CASSLEGGTGYEQYF. CDR3 DNA: TGTGCCAGCAGCTTAGAAGGCGGGACGGGCTACGAGCAGTACTTC.

This clone was recorded only once. V and J are TRBV6-1 and TRBJ2-5; a weak D match, TRBD2 (6 bases). V lost 5 bases to trimming and J lost 11 bases, with 15 bases between them. The germline V gene has CDR1 MNHNS and CDR2 SASEGT. The CDR3 is 12 amino acids. CDR3 in DNA: TGTGCCAGCAGTCCCCGGCGGGGTGAGCAGTACTTC. This translates into CASSPRRGEQYF.

This chain links TRBV30 with TRBJ2-1; 7 bases are a match to TRBD2. This CDR3 is 16 amino acids long. The J segment lost 10 bases and the V segment lost 4 bases, leaving 19 bases of the junction unmatched. Per germline, CDR1 GTSNPN and CDR2 SVGIG (reference sequence). In nucleotides, the CDR3 is TGTGCCTGGATCCTATCAAGGGCTAGCGGTGGCTGGGAGCAGTTCTTC. Translating it yields CAWILSRASGGWEQFF.

The chain uses TRBV28 and TRBJ2-2, with D perhaps matching TRBD2 (7 bases). Germline loops: CDR1 MDHEN, CDR2 SYDVKM. V shed 4 bases and J shed 4 bases, with 13 bases lying between them. There are 15 residues in the CDR3. For the CDR3, the DNA is TGTGCCAGCAGTTCGGGGGGCTCTGGCACCGGGGAGCTGTTTTTT. Its translation is CASSSGGSGTGELFF.

The chain is built from TRBV4-1 and TRBJ2-6; possible D gene TRBD2, 5 bases. V was clipped by 8 bases and J by 3 bases, with 17 bases between them. CDR1 is MGHRA and CDR2 is YSYEKL in the germline V gene. The CDR3 runs to 16 residues. The DNA of the CDR3 is TGCGCCAGCGCCGTCAGTTCGGGGAGTGGGGCCAACGTCCTGACTTTC. Translated, it gives CASAVSSGSGANVLTF.

The chain employs TRBV20-1 and TRBJ2-7, with no clear D. The CDR3 is 11 amino acids. Trimming pared 6 bases from V and 2 bases from J, leaving 8 bases between. The germline V gene encodes CDR1 DFQATT and CDR2 SNEGSKA (reference sequence). CDR3 DNA sequence: TGCAGTGCCCCGACTGCCTACGAGCAGTACTTC. Its translation is CSAPTAYEQYF.

The CDR3 is CASSYAAGNYEQYF. DNA of the CDR3: TGTGCCAGCTCGTACGCGGCAGGGAACTACGAGCAGTACTTC. This sequence joins TRBV18 and TRBJ2-5, with a possible D match to TRBD1 (5 bases). Matching the DNA end better, TRBJ2-7 makes the J call doubtful. Germline loops: CDR1 KGHSH, CDR2 LQKENI. This CDR3 is 14 amino acids long.

This rearrangement joins TRBV19 to TRBJ2-2, with D unclear. Per germline, CDR1 LNHDA and CDR2 SQIVND (reference sequence). Trimming removed 3 bases from V and 0 bases from J, with 11 bases in between. CDR3 length: 16 amino acids. As DNA, the CDR3 is TGTGCCAGTAGTATGGTGAGAGTGACGAACACCGGGGAGCTGTTTTTT. Translation: CASSMVRVTNTGELFF.

The chain has TRBV7-3 and TRBJ2-1; the match to TRBD2 covers 12 bases. Germline V gene data show CDR1 as SGHTA and CDR2 as FQGTGA. Unmatched junction bases numbered 8, after V lost 5 bases and J lost 6 bases. The CDR3 sequence is 16 residues long. The CDR3 here is CASSIMTSGGSNEQFF. The CDR3 nucleotides are TGTGCCAGCAGCATAATGACTAGCGGGGGAAGCAATGAGCAGTTCTTC. Variable domain in full (rest from reference TRBV7-3 and TRBJ2-1): GAGVSQTPSNKVTEKGKYVELRCDPISGHTALYWYRQSLGQGPEFLIYFQGTGAADDSGLPNDRFFAVRPEGSVSTLKIQRTERGDSAVYLCASSIMTSGGSNEQFFGPGTRLTVL.

The rearrangement joins TRBV15 to TRBJ2-3, with D maybe TRBD2 (6 bases). Trimming pared 4 bases from V and 2 bases from J, leaving 16 bases between. This CDR3 region has 16 residues. Germline assignment: CDR1 LNHNV and CDR2 YYDKDF (reference sequence). CDR3 bases: TGTGCCACCAGCACGCTTACAGCGGGTTTCACAGATACGCAGTATTTT. This codes for CATSTLTAGFTDTQYF.

The CDR3 is CRTSSGSEQYF. The DNA of the CDR3 is TGCAGGACATCTAGCGGGAGCGAGCAGTACTTC. This chain joins TRBV20-1 and TRBJ2-7, with 10 bases identical to TRBD2. Germline V gives CDR1 DFQATT, CDR2 SNEGSKA (reference sequence). CDR3 size: 11 residues.

This chain uses TRBV7-8 with TRBJ2-5; D is unclear. Deletions cut 6 bases from V and 4 bases from J, with 18 bases between. Per the germline V gene, CDR1 is SGHVS and CDR2 is FQNEAQ. This CDR3 comprises 15 residues. CDR3 nucleotides: TGTGCCAGCAGTCAAAGTGTACGGCGAGGAGAGACCCAGTACTTC. This encodes CASSQSVRRGETQYF.

The chain employs TRBV2 and TRBJ1-2, with a possible D match to TRBD1 (5 bases). With 2 bases removed from V and 0 bases from J, the gap between germline ends came to 13 bases. The CDR3 loop spans 16 amino acids. In germline, CDR1 is SNHLY, CDR2 FYNNEI. DNA of the CDR3: TGTGCCAGCAGTGAAAATTGGGGGGTTGCTAACTATGGCTACACCTTC. This gives the protein CASSENWGVANYGYTF.

This clone was counted a few times. The chain carries TRBV19 and TRBJ1-4; TRBD1 aligns across 10 bases. CDR1 is LNHDA and CDR2 is SQIVND in the germline V gene (reference sequence). The CDR3 consists of 14 residues. Losses at the gene ends were 7 bases for V and 7 bases for J; bases not matched to a gene: 6. The CDR3 DNA reads TGTGCCAGTACCTCGGGGACAGGGGTTGAAAAACTGTTTTTT. It is translated as CASTSGTGVEKLFF.

The gene calls are TRBV30 and TRBJ2-5, with D unresolved. This CDR3 spans 13 amino acids. Germline V gene data show CDR1 as GTSNPN and CDR2 as SVGIG (reference sequence). V lost 1 base to trimming and J lost 6 bases, with 12 bases between them. The CDR3 DNA sequence: TGTGCCTGGAGTGAAAATCGAAAGCAGACCCAGTACTTC. Residues: CAWSENRKQTQYF. The full variable domain, its missing parts supplied by reference TRBV30 and TRBJ2-5, is SQTIHQWPATLVQPVGSPLSLECTVEGTSNPNLYWYRQAAGRGLQLLFYSVGIGQISSEVPQNLSASRPQDRQFILSSKKLLLSDSGFYLCAWSENRKQTQYFGPGTRLLVL.

In this sample, this clone turned up once. The chain employs TRBV10-3 and TRBJ1-1; 8 bases agree with TRBD1. V lost 4 bases, J lost 2 bases, and 3 bases stayed unmatched. Germline assignment: CDR1 ENHRY and CDR2 SYGVKD. This CDR3 comprises 14 residues. The CDR3 coding sequence is TGTGCCATCAGTGGTGGGACAGGTAACACTGAAGCTTTCTTT. This translates into CAISGGTGNTEAFF.

V usage is TRBV27 and J usage is TRBJ2-5, with a possible D match to TRBD2 (5 bases). With 4 bases removed from V and 0 bases from J, the gap between germline ends came to 15 bases. This CDR3 comprises 16 residues. Germline V CDR1 and CDR2: MNHEY, SMNVEV (reference sequence). CDR3 sequence (DNA): TGTGCCAGCAGTTCAATCCCGGGAATGTACCAAGAGACCCAGTACTTC. The encoded protein is CASSSIPGMYQETQYF.

The J gene is TRBJ2-1, the V gene TRBV10-3; possible D gene TRBD2, 5 bases. CDR3 length: 14 amino acids. The germline CDR1 and CDR2 sequences are ENHRY and SYGVKD. Trimming stripped 6 bases from V and 4 bases from J, with 13 bases between. This CDR3 is CAISIGLKYNEQFF. DNA for the CDR3: TGTGCCATCAGCATAGGACTCAAATACAATGAGCAGTTCTTC.

V and J are TRBV6-1 and TRBJ1-2, with no clear D. The CDR3 spans 12 residues. V was shortened by 6 bases and J by 8 bases, with 13 bases between the two germline ends. From germline, CDR1 is MNHNS and CDR2 SASEGT. The CDR3 region has the DNA TGTGCCAGCAGGTTGCCGGCGCGGGGCTACACCTTC. Protein: CASRLPARGYTF.

This chain uses TRBV20-1 with TRBJ2-7; tentatively, D is TRBD2 (6 bases). This CDR3 region has 11 residues. Germline loops: CDR1 DFQATT, CDR2 SNEGSKA (reference sequence). Trimming removed 4 bases from V and 7 bases from J, with 11 bases in between. The CDR3 coding sequence is TGCAGTGCTACTAGGGCGGGAGAGCAGTACTTC. It codes for CSATRAGEQYF.

The J gene is TRBJ2-4, the V gene TRBV5-1; D is possibly TRBD1 (6 bases). Deletions cut 0 bases from V and 9 bases from J, with 19 bases between. Germline V gene data show CDR1 as SGHRS and CDR2 as YFSETQ. The CDR3 runs to 16 residues. CDR3 sequence reads: CASSLALQGSESIQYF. The CDR3 region has the DNA TGCGCCAGCAGCTTGGCTCTACAGGGATCGGAGAGCATTCAGTACTTC.

J is TRBJ2-1 and V is TRBV19; TRBD2 aligns across 9 bases. V lost 6 bases to trimming and J lost 3 bases; unmatched junction nucleotides: 6. The CDR3 sequence is 15 residues long. Germline CDR1 and CDR2: LNHDA and SQIVND (reference sequence). The CDR3 is CASSSVSGSYNEQFF. In DNA, the CDR3 is TGTGCCAGTAGCTCCGTTAGCGGGAGCTACAATGAGCAGTTCTTC.

The rearrangement uses TRBV6-5 and TRBJ2-1; the match to TRBD1 covers 8 bases. The CDR3 is made up of 15 amino acids. Losses at the gene ends were 6 bases for V and 6 bases for J; bases not matched to a gene: 10. CDR1 MNHEY and CDR2 SVGAGI come from the germline V gene. The DNA of the CDR3 is TGTGCCAGCAGCCCCGACAGGGGAAGACGCAATGAGCAGTTCTTC. Its translation: CASSPDRGRRNEQFF.

The V and J genes are TRBV14 and TRBJ2-3; D is ambiguous. Trimming stripped 6 bases from V and 5 bases from J, with 12 bases between. CDR3 length: 13 amino acids. Per germline, CDR1 SGHDN and CDR2 FVKESK. The CDR3 loop reads CASREWSVDTQYF. In DNA form, the CDR3 reads TGTGCCAGCAGGGAGTGGAGCGTAGATACGCAGTATTTT. Full variable domain (remainder filled in from reference TRBV14 and TRBJ2-3): EAGVTQFPSHSVIEKGQTVTLRCDPISGHDNLYWYRRVMGKEIKFLLHFVKESKQDESGMPNNRFLAERTGGTYSTLKVQPAELEDSGVYFCASREWSVDTQYFGPGTRLTVL.

This chain links TRBV5-1 with TRBJ2-5; TRBD1 aligns across 10 bases. The DNA end is a closer match to TRBJ2-7, so the J assignment may be wrong. The CDR3 spans 15 residues. Germline assignment: CDR1 SGHRS and CDR2 YFSETQ. The CDR3 here is CASSGLGDRGHEQYF. CDR3 sequence (DNA): TGCGCCAGCAGCGGGCTCGGGGACAGGGGCCACGAGCAGTACTTC.

The chain carries TRBV7-9 and TRBJ2-2, with D perhaps matching TRBD1 (6 bases). V lost 7 bases to trimming and J lost 5 bases, with 11 bases between them. Germline V gene lookup returns CDR1 SEHNR and CDR2 FQNEAQ (reference sequence). CDR3 size: 13 residues. CDR3 region: CASNGGPTGELFF. In DNA form, the CDR3 reads TGTGCCAGCAATGGGGGCCCAACCGGGGAGCTGTTTTTT.

The sample holds a few counts of this clone. The identical CDR3 is also encoded by other nucleotide sequences in the sample. This chain connects TRBV6-6 to TRBJ2-2, with 9 nucleotides matching TRBD2. Losses at the gene ends were 7 bases for V and 4 bases for J; bases not matched to a gene: 10. This CDR3 region has 16 residues. Germline CDR1 reads MNHNY; CDR2 reads SVGAGI (reference sequence). CDR3 loop: CASKPTSGVVTGELFF. DNA of the CDR3: TGTGCCAGCAAACCGACTAGCGGAGTAGTCACCGGGGAGCTGTTTTTT.